This TCR beta chain was documented in a study of blood T cells in healthy people across ages. Caucasian, healthy and from Russia, the donors were aged between about 6 and 90. Each donor supplied approximately 10 milliliters of peripheral blood. The authors isolated at least 6 million PBMCs per sample. Using a J-beta primer mix together with a sample-barcoded 5' primer, a second PCR was run for about 6 to 12 cycles. MiXCR was run by TCRdb on the 5' RACE reads, yielding one entry per CDR3 protein. The repertoire holds 250,000 to 300,000 distinct CDR3 sequences, with about 25% as singletons. The trim removed 6 bases at V and 4 bases at J, leaving 11 bases unmatched. The CDR3 runs to 15 residues. Germline CDR1 reads MNHEY; CDR2 reads SVGAGI.

The sample consisted of blood. The rearrangement uses TRBV6-5 and TRBJ1-1; 7 bases line up with TRBD1. This sequence originates from a woman in her sixties or seventies in good health. CDR3 protein: CASRTDREGRTEAFF. The CDR3, as DNA: TGTGCCAGCAGGACCGACAGGGAGGGTCGCACTGAAGCTTTCTTT.